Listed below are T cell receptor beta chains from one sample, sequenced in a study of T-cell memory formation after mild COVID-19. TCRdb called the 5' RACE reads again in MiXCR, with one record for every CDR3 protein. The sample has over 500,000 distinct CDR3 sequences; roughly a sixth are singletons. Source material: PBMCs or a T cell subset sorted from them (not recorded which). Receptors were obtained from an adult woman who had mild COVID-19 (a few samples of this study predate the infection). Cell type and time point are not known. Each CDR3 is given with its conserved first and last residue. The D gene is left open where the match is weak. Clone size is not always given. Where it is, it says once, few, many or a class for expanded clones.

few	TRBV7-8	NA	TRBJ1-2	TGTGCCAGCAGCTTAAGTAACAGGGTTATTCTGTTCCTCTTCGATGGCTACACCTTC	CASSLSNRVILFLFDGYTF
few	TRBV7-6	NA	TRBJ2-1	TGTGCCAGCAGTTTAGGGTCACGGTACTATGAGCAGTTCTTC	CASSLGSRYYEQFF
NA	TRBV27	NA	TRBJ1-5	TGTGCCAGCAGTTTAAAATGGGACAGCAATCAGCCCCAGCATTTT	CASSLKWDSNQPQHF
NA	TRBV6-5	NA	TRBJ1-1	TGTGCCAGCAGTTCCCGTCCAACCTGGAGCACTGAAGCTTTCTTT	CASSSRPTWSTEAFF
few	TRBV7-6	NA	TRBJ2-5	TGTGCCAGCGCACGGCTCGGGAGGACCCAGTACTTC	CASARLGRTQYF
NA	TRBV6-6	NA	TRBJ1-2	TGTGCCAGCACAACGACAGGACAATATGGCTACACCTTC	CASTTTGQYGYTF
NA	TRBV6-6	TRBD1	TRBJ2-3	TGTGCCAGCAGGTTGACAGGGGGCATCCCGGATACGCAGTATTTT	CASRLTGGIPDTQYF
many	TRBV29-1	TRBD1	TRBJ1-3	TGCAGCGTGCGCGGGACAGGGTATGGAAACACCATATATTTT	CSVRGTGYGNTIYF
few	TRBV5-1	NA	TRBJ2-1	TGCGCCAGCAGCCTGGGTCATAACGCCTTGAGCTCCTACAATGAGCAGTTCTTC	CASSLGHNALSSYNEQFF
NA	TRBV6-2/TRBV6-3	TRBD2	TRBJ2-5	TGTGCCAGCAGCATCACTAGCGGGAGCGTGGAGACCCAGTACTTC	CASSITSGSVETQYF
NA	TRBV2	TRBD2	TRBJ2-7	TGTGCCAGCACCCGGAGCGGGATTTTCGACGAGCAGTACTTC	CASTRSGIFDEQYF
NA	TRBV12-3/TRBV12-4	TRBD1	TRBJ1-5	TGTGCCAGCACCTCAACTCCGGGACAGGGGGGCCAGCCCCAGCATTTT	CASTSTPGQGGQPQHF
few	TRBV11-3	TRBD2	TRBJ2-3	TGTGCCAGCAGCTTAGACGAACTAGCGGGAGGGCCCTCGACAGATACGCAGTATTTT	CASSLDELAGGPSTDTQYF
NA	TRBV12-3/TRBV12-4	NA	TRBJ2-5	TGTGCCAGCAGGCCTTCGTTGGGTGAGACCCAGTACTTC	CASRPSLGETQYF
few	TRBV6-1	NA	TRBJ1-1	TGTGCCAGCAGAGATCGTGGGGGATCGGAAGCTTTCTTT	CASRDRGGSEAFF
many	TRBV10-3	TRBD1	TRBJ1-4	TGTGCCATCAGTGGGGACAGCCAGGGCCCCATTGGTGAAAAACTGTTTTTT	CAISGDSQGPIGEKLFF
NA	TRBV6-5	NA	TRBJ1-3	TGTGCCAGCAGAGGACTGATCTCTGGAAACACCATATATTTT	CASRGLISGNTIYF
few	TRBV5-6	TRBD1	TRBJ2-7	TGTGCCAGCAGCCTCCCGACAGGGAAGGTTATCTACGAGCAGTACTTC	CASSLPTGKVIYEQYF
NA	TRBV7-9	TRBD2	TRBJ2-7	TGTGCCAGCAGCGAAGGACTAGTCTTCGACGAGCAGTACTTC	CASSEGLVFDEQYF
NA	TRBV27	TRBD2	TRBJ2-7	TGTGCCTCGGGCGGGAGAGCACCCTACGAGCAGTACTTC	CASGGRAPYEQYF
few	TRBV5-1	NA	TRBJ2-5	TGCGCCAGCAGTCCGTCCCCGACGAGGGAGACCCAGTACTTC	CASSPSPTRETQYF
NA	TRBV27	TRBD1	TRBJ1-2	TGTGCCAGCAGGATGGGACAGGGTGGCTATGGCTACACCTTC	CASRMGQGGYGYTF